These 32 T cell receptor beta chains came from one sample sequenced in a study of T cells in Graves' hyperthyroidism and ophthalmopathy. It was RNA transcripts that yielded the amplified TCR beta CDR3 regions. TCR CDR3 underwent first-round RT-PCR with the HTBI primer set. MiXCR, run by TCRdb on the multiplex PCR reads, gives a single entry per CDR3 protein. Of about 770,000 distinct CDR3 sequences in the sample, roughly 20% were seen once. Material for sequencing was blood. Every receptor here comes from a woman in her 50s with Graves' hyperthyroidism that later progressed to Graves' ophthalmopathy.

This clonotype has more than one count but fewer than ten. J is TRBJ2-3 and V is TRBV14; 9 bases agree with TRBD2. CDR3 length: 15 amino acids. Germline lookup yields CDR1 SGHDN and CDR2 FVKESK. V was clipped by 3 bases and J by 6 bases; unmatched bases: 7. CDR3 sequence reads: CASSHGAGGGDTQYF. The DNA of the CDR3 is TGTGCCAGCAGCCACGGAGCGGGGGGCGGGGATACGCAGTATTTT.

Many counts were recorded for this clonotype. The chain is built from TRBV7-3 and TRBJ2-6; D is unclear. This CDR3 comprises 15 residues. V was clipped by 1 base and J by 4 bases, with 8 bases between them. Germline V gene lookup returns CDR1 SGHTA and CDR2 FQGTGA. CDR3 DNA sequence: TGTGCCAGCAGCTTAAAGGGATCCGGGGCCAACGTCCTGACTTTC. Protein sequence: CASSLKGSGANVLTF.

This clonotype was recorded many times. The V gene is TRBV18, the J gene TRBJ1-2; 7 nucleotides match TRBD1. The V and J ends lost 2 bases and 4 bases, in that order; junction bases with no gene match: 4. This CDR3 is 14 amino acids long. Germline loops: CDR1 KGHSH, CDR2 LQKENI. The CDR3 region has the DNA TGTGCCAGCTCACCAAGGGGACAGAGCTATGGCTACACCTTC. It yields the protein CASSPRGQSYGYTF.

CDR3 nucleotide sequence: TGTGCCAGCAGTTATAGAGGGAATGGCTACACCTTC. Amino acid sequence: CASSYRGNGYTF. The genes are TRBV6-9 and TRBJ1-2; no definite D call. Trimming removed 2 bases from V and 6 bases from J, with 7 bases in between. This CDR3 region has 12 residues. Germline values: CDR1 MNHGY, CDR2 SVAAGI.

This clonotype has ten or more counts. This chain uses TRBV11-2 with TRBJ2-5; no clear D. The CDR3 length is 14 residues. With 0 bases removed from V and 1 base from J, the gap between germline ends came to 6 bases. Germline V gene sequence: CDR1 SGHAT, CDR2 FQNNGV. The CDR3 loop is CASSLELTQETQYF. CDR3 bases: TGTGCCAGCAGCTTAGAACTAACCCAAGAGACCCAGTACTTC. The complete variable domain, with remaining parts taken from reference TRBV11-2 and TRBJ2-5, reads EAGVAQSPRYKIIEKRQSVAFWCNPISGHATLYWYQQILGQGPKLLIQFQNNGVVDDSQLPKDRFSAERLKGVDSTLKIQPAKLEDSAVYLCASSLELTQETQYFGPGTRLLVL.

This clonotype was observed many times. The chain couples TRBV11-3 to TRBJ2-1, with D possibly matching TRBD2 (7 bases). CDR1 and CDR2 (germline): SGHNT, YENEEA. The V end was cut by 2 bases, the J end by 6 bases, with 14 bases between. This CDR3 is built from 15 residues. The CDR3 here is CASSLRSRGGNEQFF. CDR3 nucleotides: TGTGCCAGCAGCTTAAGGTCTAGGGGGGGCAATGAGCAGTTCTTC.

The rearrangement links TRBV12-3 or TRBV12-4 to TRBJ2-3; no firm D call. The CDR3 spans 14 residues. Trimming stripped 2 bases from V and 3 bases from J, with 9 bases between. The CDR3 nucleotides read TGTGCCAGCAGTTTAAAGGGAAGGACAGATACGCAGTATTTT. This translates into CASSLKGRTDTQYF.

V gene TRBV6-1 combines with J gene TRBJ2-5; 9 bases align to TRBD2. V trimming: 4 bases; J trimming: 2 bases; junction bases outside the gene matches: 8. The CDR3 has 16 residues. Germline lookup yields CDR1 MNHNS and CDR2 SASEGT. DNA for the CDR3: TGTGCCAGCAGTGGATGGCGGGGGGGTTCGCAAGAGACCCAGTACTTC. Protein: CASSGWRGGSQETQYF.

The V and J genes are TRBV29-1 and TRBJ2-5; D remains ambiguous. V was clipped by 2 bases and J by 6 bases, with 10 bases between them. Looked up from germline, CDR1 is SQVTM and CDR2 is ANQGSEA. The CDR3 runs 12 residues. CDR3 bases: TGCAGCGTTGAACTCGCCATGAAGACCCAGTACTTC. This gives the protein CSVELAMKTQYF.

This clonotype showed up many times. The chain is built from TRBV2 and TRBJ1-6; D is possibly TRBD1 (5 bases). Germline assignment: CDR1 SNHLY and CDR2 FYNNEI. This CDR3 is built from 13 residues. V lost 2 bases to trimming and J lost 9 bases, with 8 bases between them. The CDR3 coding sequence is TGTGCCAGCAGTGAAATTGGGGGTTCACCCCTCCACTTT. Translation gives CASSEIGGSPLHF. Full variable domain (outside the CDR3, taken from reference TRBV2 and TRBJ1-6): EPEVTQTPSHQVTQMGQEVILRCVPISNHLYFYWYRQILGQKVEFLVSFYNNEISEKSEIFDDQFSVERPDGSNFTLKIRSTKLEDSAMYFCASSEIGGSPLHFGNGTRLTVT.

This chain connects TRBV6-5 to TRBJ2-5, with TRBD2 identical over 13 bases. This CDR3 region has 17 residues. Per germline, CDR1 MNHEY and CDR2 SVGAGI. J was trimmed by 2 bases and V by 4 bases; bases with no gene match: 7. The CDR3 here is CASSFRTSGGIQETQYF. DNA of the CDR3: TGTGCCAGCAGTTTTCGGACTAGCGGGGGCATACAAGAGACCCAGTACTTC.

There are many counts of this clonotype. The gene calls are TRBV30 and TRBJ1-2; D uncertain. The CDR3 has 10 residues. In germline, CDR1 is GTSNPN, CDR2 SVGIG (reference sequence). Trimming stripped 3 bases from V and 4 bases from J, with 3 bases between. CDR3 sequence: CAWRSYGYTF. The CDR3 DNA sequence: TGTGCCTGGAGAAGCTATGGCTACACCTTC.

This clonotype was detected a few times. The chain recombines TRBV29-1 with TRBJ2-2; 7 bases fit TRBD1. Trimming at V came to 6 bases and at J to 0 bases, leaving 7 bases not matched to a gene. The CDR3 runs 15 residues. Germline loops: CDR1 SQVTM, CDR2 ANQGSEA. The CDR3: CSVVTGTANTGELFF. CDR3 coding DNA: TGCAGCGTGGTAACCGGGACAGCGAACACCGGGGAGCTGTTTTTT.

Concerning this clonotype: This may arise from a read error, as a much more abundant clone is one base away. J is TRBJ1-2 and V is TRBV12-3 or TRBV12-4, with a weak D call TRBD1 (5 bases). The CDR3 consists of 13 residues. The CDR3 nucleotides read TGTGCCACCTCCCTGGACACGGACTATGGCTTCACCTTC. Translation gives CATSLDTDYGFTF.

This clonotype was found many times. V gene TRBV3-1 combines with J gene TRBJ2-3; 7 nucleotides match TRBD1. Germline CDR1 reads LGHDT; CDR2 reads YNNKEL (reference sequence). Losses at the gene ends were 0 bases for V and 4 bases for J; bases not matched to a gene: 7. This CDR3 has 16 residues. CDR3 in DNA: TGTGCCAGCAGCCAAGAGTACACAGGGGCCCCAGATACGCAGTATTTT. Protein sequence: CASSQEYTGAPDTQYF.

The V gene is TRBV10-2, the J gene TRBJ2-7; D unresolved. The germline V and J ends were trimmed by 2 bases and 6 bases, with 11 bases remaining between them. This CDR3 has 13 residues. The germline gives CDR1 WSHSY, CDR2 SAAADI. The DNA for the CDR3 is TGCGCCAGCAGTGAGCAACCCCCCACCGAGCAGTACTTC. Its protein product is CASSEQPPTEQYF.

V usage is TRBV7-2 and J usage is TRBJ1-5, with 7 bases aligning to TRBD1. With V trimmed by 5 bases and J by 6 bases, 10 bases remained unmatched. This CDR3 has 15 residues. Germline V gene data show CDR1 as SGHTA and CDR2 as FQGNSA. CDR3 nucleotides: TGTGCCAGCAGCCCCACCGGAGGGGGCCTTCAGCCCCAGCATTTT. Its protein is CASSPTGGGLQPQHF.

This clonotype was seen at least ten times. The V gene is TRBV7-3, the J gene TRBJ2-1; weak D call: TRBD2 (5 bases). From germline, CDR1 is SGHTA and CDR2 FQGTGA. CDR3 length: 14 residues. V lost 5 bases and J 2 bases, leaving 10 bases between the germline ends. In DNA form, the CDR3 reads TGTGCCAGCAGCGATCCCGGGACCTACAATGAGCAGTTCTTC. Its protein is CASSDPGTYNEQFF.

As to this clonotype: A clone one base away is much larger, so this may be a read error. V gene TRBV12-3 or TRBV12-4 combines with J gene TRBJ2-2; D remains ambiguous. The V and J ends lost 5 bases and 4 bases respectively, with 14 bases between them. CDR3 length equals 15 residues. CDR3 amino acids: CASSVRATRTGELFF. The CDR3 bases are TGTGCCAGCAGTGTAAGGGCAACACGCACCGGGGAGCTGTTTTTT.

V gene TRBV9 combines with J gene TRBJ2-7; the D is unclear. Trimming removed 2 bases from V and 0 bases from J, with 12 bases in between. Germline V CDR1 and CDR2: SGDLS, YYNGEE. The CDR3 runs 15 residues. CDR3 protein: CASSVSPQSSYEQYF. CDR3 coding DNA: TGTGCCAGCAGCGTGAGTCCCCAGAGCTCCTACGAGCAGTACTTC.

This clonotype turned up a few times. The rearrangement joins TRBV13 to TRBJ1-6; TRBD1 agrees at 8 bases. Germline assignment: CDR1 PRHDT and CDR2 FYEKMQ (reference sequence). The CDR3 is 15 residues long. The V and J ends lost 0 bases and 8 bases, in that order; junction bases with no gene match: 3. CDR3 in DNA: TGTGCCAGCAGCTTAGGACAGGGACAGGATTCACCCCTCCACTTT. It translates to CASSLGQGQDSPLHF.

This clonotype appeared a few times. The rearrangement links TRBV6-1 to TRBJ2-1; 8 bases fit TRBD2. This CDR3 spans 14 amino acids. In germline, CDR1 is MNHNS, CDR2 SASEGT. Trimming at V came to 10 bases and at J to 6 bases, leaving 11 bases not matched to a gene. The CDR3 DNA follows: TGTGCCACCTCCCGGGACGGGGGGGGCAATGAGCAGTTCTTC. It encodes CATSRDGGGNEQFF.

With respect to this clonotype: This sequence may be a read error, since a much larger clone differs from it by one base. The chain couples TRBV18 to TRBJ1-3; D is ambiguous. Trimming shortened V by 4 bases and J by 2 bases, and 12 bases separated the two germline ends. The CDR3 has 15 residues. Germline V CDR1 and CDR2: KGHSH, LQKENI. This chain's CDR3 is CASSLPRRPGNTIYF. Written as DNA, the CDR3 is TGTGCCAGCTCACTACCGAGAAGACCTGGAAACACCATATATTTT. Based on the CDR3 plus reference TRBV18 and TRBJ1-3, the full variable domain is NAGVMQNPRHLVRRRGQEARLRCSPMKGHSHVYWYRQLPEEGLKFMVYLQKENIIDESGMPKERFSAEFPKEGPSILRIQQVVRGDSAAYFCASSLPRRPGNTIYFGEGSWLTVV.

This chain connects TRBV5-1 to TRBJ2-3, with TRBD2 identical over 11 bases. After removal of 3 bases from V and 0 bases from J, the junction contained 12 bases not matched to a gene. This CDR3 comprises 19 residues. CDR1 and CDR2 (germline): SGHRS, YFSETQ. The CDR3 loop reads CASSSDPQTSGTSTDTQYF. As DNA, the CDR3 is TGCGCCAGCAGCTCAGACCCACAGACTAGCGGGACCAGCACAGATACGCAGTATTTT.

This clonotype was counted many times. The V call is TRBV6-5, the J call TRBJ1-3; D remains unclear. There are 15 residues in the CDR3. Germline V gene data show CDR1 as MNHEY and CDR2 as SVGAGI. Trimming took off 0 bases at V and 4 bases at J, with 10 bases between the two ends. The CDR3 nucleotides are TGTGCCAGCAGTTACTCGACGGGGTCGGGAAACACCATATATTTT. It specifies CASSYSTGSGNTIYF.

This clonotype has more than one count but fewer than ten. The chain has TRBV29-1 and TRBJ1-2; perhaps TRBD1 as D (6 bases). V was clipped by 5 bases and J by 8 bases, with 15 bases between them. The CDR3 extends over 12 amino acids. The V gene's germline CDR1 is SQVTM and CDR2 ANQGSEA. In DNA, the CDR3 is TGCAGCGTTCCCTACGGGGGGCAAGGCTACACCTTC. Its translation is CSVPYGGQGYTF. Supplemented by reference TRBV29-1 and TRBJ1-2, the full variable domain reads SAVISQKPSRDICQRGTSLTIQCQVDSQVTMMFWYRQQPGQSLTLIATANQGSEATYESGFVIDKFPISRPNLTFSTLTVSNMSPEDSSIYLCSVPYGGQGYTFGSGTRLTVV.

This clonotype was counted a few times. V is TRBV7-3 and J is TRBJ1-1, with TRBD1 as a possible D gene (5 bases). This CDR3 region has 16 residues. Germline-derived CDR1 and CDR2 are SGHTA and FQGTGA. V lost 1 base and J lost 5, with 17 bases in between. CDR3 amino acids: CASSLIGLSGRTEAFF. The CDR3 DNA follows: TGTGCCAGCAGCTTAATCGGCTTGTCAGGGAGGACTGAAGCTTTCTTT.

This clonotype was recorded many times. The rearrangement links TRBV3-1 to TRBJ1-5; tentatively, D is TRBD1 (6 bases). Germline assignment: CDR1 LGHDT and CDR2 YNNKEL (reference sequence). V lost 1 base and J 0 bases, leaving 10 bases between the germline ends. The CDR3 covers 16 residues. In nucleotides, the CDR3 is TGTGCCAGCAGCCAAGTGCCAGGGGATAGCAATCAGCCCCAGCATTTT. Translating gives CASSQVPGDSNQPQHF. The full variable domain, in which reference TRBV3-1 and TRBJ1-5 provide the parts outside the CDR3, is DTAVSQTPKYLVTQMGNDKSIKCEQNLGHDTMYWYKQDSKKFLKIMFSYNNKELIINETVPNRFSPKSPDKAHLNLHINSLELGDSAVYFCASSQVPGDSNQPQHFGDGTRLSIL.

The table lists this clonotype with many counts. The chain carries TRBV3-1 and TRBJ2-5; 7 nucleotides line up with TRBD2. Unmatched junction bases numbered 11, after V lost 3 bases and J lost 4 bases. CDR1 is LGHDT and CDR2 is YNNKEL in the germline V gene (reference sequence). The CDR3 runs to 16 residues. The CDR3 sequence: CASSHTGAGLIETQYF. CDR3 nucleotide sequence: TGTGCCAGCAGCCATACCGGCGCGGGACTAATAGAGACCCAGTACTTC.

This clonotype has more than one count but fewer than ten. The chain has TRBV27 and TRBJ2-1; the match to TRBD2 covers 7 bases. The CDR3 sequence is 15 residues long. Germline lookup yields CDR1 MNHEY and CDR2 SMNVEV (reference sequence). J lost 3 bases, V lost 7 bases, and 9 bases had no gene match. The CDR3 reads CASNEAGTFYNEQFF. In nucleotides, the CDR3 is TGTGCCAGCAACGAAGCGGGGACCTTCTACAATGAGCAGTTCTTC.

This clonotype was counted only a few times. The chain employs TRBV6-2 or TRBV6-3 and TRBJ2-5; D may be TRBD2 (5 bases). There are 13 residues in the CDR3. Trimming removed 7 bases from V and 1 base from J, with 10 bases in between. Germline CDR1 reads MNHEY; CDR2 reads SVGEGT. The CDR3 region has the DNA TGTGCCAGCACCCTGAGGGCCCAAGAGACCCAGTACTTC. This codes for CASTLRAQETQYF.

The gene calls are TRBV27 and TRBJ2-2; TRBD2 is a possible D gene (5 bases). V was pared by 5 bases and J by 4 bases, with 14 bases between. CDR3 length: 15 residues. Germline CDR1 MNHEY, CDR2 SMNVEV (reference sequence). The CDR3 region has the DNA TGTGCCAGCAGTCCGTGGGCTAGCAGCACCGGGGAGCTGTTTTTT. Amino acids: CASSPWASSTGELFF.